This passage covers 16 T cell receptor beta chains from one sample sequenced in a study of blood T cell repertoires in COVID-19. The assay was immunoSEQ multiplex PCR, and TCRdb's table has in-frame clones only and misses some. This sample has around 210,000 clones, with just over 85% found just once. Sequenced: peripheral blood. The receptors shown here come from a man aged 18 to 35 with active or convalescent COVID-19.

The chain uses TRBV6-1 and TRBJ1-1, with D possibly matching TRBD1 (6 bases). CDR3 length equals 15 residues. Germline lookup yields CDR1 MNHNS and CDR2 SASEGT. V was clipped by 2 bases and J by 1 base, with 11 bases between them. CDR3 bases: TGTGCCAGCAGTGAACGGCAGGGGCAGAACACTGAAGCTTTCTTT. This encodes CASSERQGQNTEAFF.

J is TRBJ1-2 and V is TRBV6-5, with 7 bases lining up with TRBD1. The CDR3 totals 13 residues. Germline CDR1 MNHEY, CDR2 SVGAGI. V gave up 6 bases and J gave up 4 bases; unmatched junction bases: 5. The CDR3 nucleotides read TGTGCCAGCAGCCGGGACAGACTCTATGGCTACACCTTC. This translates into CASSRDRLYGYTF.

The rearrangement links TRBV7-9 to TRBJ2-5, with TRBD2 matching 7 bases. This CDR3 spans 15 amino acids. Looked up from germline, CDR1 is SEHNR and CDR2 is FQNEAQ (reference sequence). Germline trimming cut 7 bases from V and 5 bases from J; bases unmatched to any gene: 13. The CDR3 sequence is CASTRLLAGEETQYF. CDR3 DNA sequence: TGTGCCAGCACCCGGTTATTGGCGGGAGAGGAGACCCAGTACTTC.

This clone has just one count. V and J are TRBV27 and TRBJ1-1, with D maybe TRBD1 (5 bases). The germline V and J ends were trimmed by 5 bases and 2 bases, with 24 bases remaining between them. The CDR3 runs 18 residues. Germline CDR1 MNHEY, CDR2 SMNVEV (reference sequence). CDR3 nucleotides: TGTGCCAGCAGTCCCCACCACAGGAAAAGGGGACTAAACACTGAAGCTTTCTTT. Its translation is CASSPHHRKRGLNTEAFF.

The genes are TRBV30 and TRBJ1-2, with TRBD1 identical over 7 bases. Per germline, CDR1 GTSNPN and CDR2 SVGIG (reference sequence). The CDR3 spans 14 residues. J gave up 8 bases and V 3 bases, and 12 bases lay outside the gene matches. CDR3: CAWRSQGVPYGYTF. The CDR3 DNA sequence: TGTGCCTGGAGGAGCCAGGGGGTTCCCTACGGCTACACCTTC.

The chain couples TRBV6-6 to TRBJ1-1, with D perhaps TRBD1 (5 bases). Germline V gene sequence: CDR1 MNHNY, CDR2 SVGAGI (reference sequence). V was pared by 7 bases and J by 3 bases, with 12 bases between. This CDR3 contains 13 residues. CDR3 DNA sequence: TGTGCCAGCATTGGAGGGGTATACACTGAAGCTTTCTTT. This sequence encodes CASIGGVYTEAFF.

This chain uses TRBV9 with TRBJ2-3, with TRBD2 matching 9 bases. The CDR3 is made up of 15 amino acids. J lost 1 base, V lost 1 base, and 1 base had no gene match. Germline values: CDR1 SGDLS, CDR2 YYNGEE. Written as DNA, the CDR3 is TGTGCCAGCAGCGTACGGACTAGCGGCACAGATACGCAGTATTTT. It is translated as CASSVRTSGTDTQYF.

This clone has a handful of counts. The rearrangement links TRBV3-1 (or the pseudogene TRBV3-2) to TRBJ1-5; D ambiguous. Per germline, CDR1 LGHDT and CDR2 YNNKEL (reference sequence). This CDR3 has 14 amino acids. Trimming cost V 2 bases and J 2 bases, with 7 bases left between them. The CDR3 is CASSQFPGNQPQHF. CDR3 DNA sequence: TGTGCCAGCAGCCAATTCCCAGGCAATCAGCCCCAGCATTTT.

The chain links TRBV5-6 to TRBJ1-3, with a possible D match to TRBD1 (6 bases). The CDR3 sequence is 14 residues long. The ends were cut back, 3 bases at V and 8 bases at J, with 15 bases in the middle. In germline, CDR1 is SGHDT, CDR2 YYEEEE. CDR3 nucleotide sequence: TGTGCCAGCAGCTCGGACAGTAGAGGATACACCATATATTTT. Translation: CASSSDSRGYTIYF.

CDR3 loop: CASSFRAGNSYGYTF. The DNA of the CDR3 is TGTGCCAGCAGTTTTCGGGCAGGGAATTCCTATGGCTACACCTTC. The chain has TRBV27 and TRBJ1-2; possibly TRBD1 for D (5 bases). Germline CDR1 is MNHEY and CDR2 is SMNVEV (reference sequence). V was cut by 3 bases and J by 4 bases, with 15 bases left in between. The CDR3 is made up of 15 amino acids.

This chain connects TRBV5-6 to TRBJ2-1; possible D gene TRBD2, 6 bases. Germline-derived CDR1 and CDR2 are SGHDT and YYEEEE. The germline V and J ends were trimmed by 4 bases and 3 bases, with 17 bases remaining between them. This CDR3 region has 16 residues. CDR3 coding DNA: TGTGCCAGCAGCCCCATCGGGGAGGTGGACTACAATGAGCAGTTCTTC. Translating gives CASSPIGEVDYNEQFF.

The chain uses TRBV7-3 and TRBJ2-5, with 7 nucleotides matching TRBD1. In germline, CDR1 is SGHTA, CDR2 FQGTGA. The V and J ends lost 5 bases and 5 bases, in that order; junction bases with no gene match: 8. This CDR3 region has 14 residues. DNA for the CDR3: TGTGCCAGCAGCCTAGACAGGGAGAAGGAGACCCAGTACTTC. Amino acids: CASSLDREKETQYF.

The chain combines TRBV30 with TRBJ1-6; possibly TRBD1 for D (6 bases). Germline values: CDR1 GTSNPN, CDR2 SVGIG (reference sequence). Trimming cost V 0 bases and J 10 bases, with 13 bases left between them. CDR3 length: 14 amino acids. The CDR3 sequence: CAWSVPGGYSPLHF. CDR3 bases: TGTGCCTGGAGTGTACCGGGGGGCTACTCACCCCTCCACTTT.

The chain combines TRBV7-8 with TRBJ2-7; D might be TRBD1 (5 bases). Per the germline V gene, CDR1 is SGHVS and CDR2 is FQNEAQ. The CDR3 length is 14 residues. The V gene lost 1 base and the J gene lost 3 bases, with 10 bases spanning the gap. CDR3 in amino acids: CASSLGRQGYEQYF. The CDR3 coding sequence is TGTGCCAGCAGCTTAGGGCGGCAGGGCTACGAGCAGTACTTC.

This CDR3 is CAWILGGYGYTF. In DNA form, the CDR3 reads TGTGCCTGGATTCTCGGAGGCTATGGCTACACCTTC. The chain joins TRBV30 to TRBJ1-2; no reliable D call. The CDR3 consists of 12 residues. Germline CDR1 and CDR2: GTSNPN and SVGIG (reference sequence). Trimming removed 4 bases from V and 4 bases from J, with 10 bases in between.

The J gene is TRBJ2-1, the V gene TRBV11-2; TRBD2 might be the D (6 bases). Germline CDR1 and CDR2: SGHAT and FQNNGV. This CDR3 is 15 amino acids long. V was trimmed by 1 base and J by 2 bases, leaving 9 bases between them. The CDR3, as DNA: TGTGCCAGCAGCTTAGGGCTAGCGCCCTACAATGAGCAGTTCTTC. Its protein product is CASSLGLAPYNEQFF. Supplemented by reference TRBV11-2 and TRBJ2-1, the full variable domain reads EAGVAQSPRYKIIEKRQSVAFWCNPISGHATLYWYQQILGQGPKLLIQFQNNGVVDDSQLPKDRFSAERLKGVDSTLKIQPAKLEDSAVYLCASSLGLAPYNEQFFGPGTRLTVL.